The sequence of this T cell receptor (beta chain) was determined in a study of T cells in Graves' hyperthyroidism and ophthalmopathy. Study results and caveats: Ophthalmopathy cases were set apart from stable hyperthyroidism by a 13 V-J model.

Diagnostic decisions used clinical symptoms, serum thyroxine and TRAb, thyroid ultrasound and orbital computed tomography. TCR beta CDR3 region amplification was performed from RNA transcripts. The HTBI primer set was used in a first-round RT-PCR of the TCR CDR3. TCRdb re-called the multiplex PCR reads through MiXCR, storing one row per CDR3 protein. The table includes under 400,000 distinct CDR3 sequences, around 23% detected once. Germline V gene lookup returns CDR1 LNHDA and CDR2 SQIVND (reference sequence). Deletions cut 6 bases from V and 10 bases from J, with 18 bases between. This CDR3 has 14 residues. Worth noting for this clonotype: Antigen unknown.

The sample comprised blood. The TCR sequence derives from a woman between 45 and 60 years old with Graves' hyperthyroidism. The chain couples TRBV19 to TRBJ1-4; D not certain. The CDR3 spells CASRFGHKEGKLFF. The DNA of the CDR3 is TGTGCCAGTAGGTTCGGGCATAAAGAGGGAAAACTGTTTTTT. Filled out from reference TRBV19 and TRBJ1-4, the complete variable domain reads DGGITQSPKYLFRKEGQNVTLSCEQNLNHDAMYWYRQDPGQGLRLIYYSQIVNDFQKGDIAEGYSVSREKKESFPLTVTSAQKNPTAFYLCASRFGHKEGKLFFGSGTQLSVL.